This T cell receptor beta chain was sequenced during a study of vaccination effects on CD4 cells after COVID-19. About the research overall: Samples were taken post-vaccine, and their median timing was 72 days after the second dose. Study findings and constraints: Sampling in the study covered few convalescent patients and included no early post-infection timepoints.

With regard to this clone: Its antigen remains unidentified.

Assay: immunoSEQ multiplex PCR; the TCRdb copy retains only in-frame clones and omits some. The profile shows about 40,000 clones, about 67% of them singletons. Cultured cells yielded isolated CD4+ T cells after 10 days. Of the BNT162b2 and mRNA-1273 vaccines, participants received two doses of one or the other. Neither prior SARS-CoV-2 infection nor positive nucleocapsid antibodies were present in the vaccine recipients. On days 3 and 7, fresh IL-2 medium replaced half the medium. The CDR3 consists of 13 residues. V shed 7 bases and J shed 4 bases, with 14 bases lying between them. Per the germline V gene, CDR1 is MNHEY and CDR2 is SVGAGI.

The origin of this receptor is a human donor who received a COVID-19 vaccine. The V gene is TRBV6-5, the J gene TRBJ2-7, with D tentatively TRBD1 (6 bases). The material sequenced was CD4+ T cells from PBMCs cultured without peptide, taken after COVID-19 vaccination. The CDR3 reads CASIQGGRYEQYF. DNA of the CDR3: TGTGCCAGCATACAGGGTGGAAGATACGAGCAGTACTTC.